This TCR beta chain was profiled in a study of CD8+ T cells in alopecia areata. V gave up 0 bases and J gave up 7 bases, with 13 bases separating them. Germline loops: CDR1 SGDLS, CDR2 YYNGEE. The CDR3 has 14 amino acids. This clone has a single count. Sequencing used cDNA as its template, made by extracting RNA and reverse transcribing it. The repertoire was sequenced with immunoSEQ multiplex PCR; TCRdb's copy has only in-frame clones and lacks some. The sample lists hundreds of thousands of clones; roughly two thirds were seen once. The sample here was CD4+ T cells sorted from blood, taken at week 0. The source of this sequence is a human donor with alopecia areata. V and J are TRBV9 and TRBJ1-2; D might be TRBD1 (6 bases). DNA of the CDR3: TGTGCCAGCAGCGTAGACGTGGGACACGGTGGCTACACCTTC. Its translation is CASSVDVGHGGYTF.